In this sample, the clone carrying this TCR beta chain turned up a few times. The data were produced by immunoSEQ multiplex PCR, yet TCRdb's version contains in-frame clones alone and is incomplete. The sample records roughly 60,000 clones, approximately 86% being singletons. The sample is drawn from a study of glioma-infiltrating T cells after dendritic cell vaccination. Time point of the sample: after dendritic cell vaccination, including at tumor progression/relapse. Trimming cost V 3 bases and J 0 bases; bases outside gene matches: 1. There are 15 residues in the CDR3. Per germline, CDR1 KGHSH and CDR2 LQKENI.

The V and J genes are TRBV18 and TRBJ2-2, with 7 bases fitting TRBD1. The starting material was blood, obtained after dendritic cell vaccination. The receptor was derived from a human donor with glioblastoma. The CDR3 DNA follows: TGTGCCAGCTCACCCGGGACAGCGAACACCGGGGAGCTGTTTTTT. Its translation: CASSPGTANTGELFF.